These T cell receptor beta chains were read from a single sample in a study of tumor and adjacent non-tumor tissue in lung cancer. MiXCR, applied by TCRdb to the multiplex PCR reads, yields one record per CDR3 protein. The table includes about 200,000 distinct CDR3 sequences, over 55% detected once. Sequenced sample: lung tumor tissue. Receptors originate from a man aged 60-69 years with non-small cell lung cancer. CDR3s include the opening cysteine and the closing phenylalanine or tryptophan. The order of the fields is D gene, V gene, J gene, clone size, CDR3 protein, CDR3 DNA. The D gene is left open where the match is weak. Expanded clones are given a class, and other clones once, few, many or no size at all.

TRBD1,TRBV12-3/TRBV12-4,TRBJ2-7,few,CASSLTGGIYEQYF,TGTGCCAGCAGTTTAACAGGGGGCATCTACGAGCAGTACTTC
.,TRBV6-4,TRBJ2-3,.,CASSGGRDTDTQYF,TGTGCCAGCAGTGGGGGAAGAGACACAGATACGCAGTATTTT
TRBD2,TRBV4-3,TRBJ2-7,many,CASSQELAGGPISYEQYF,TGCGCCAGCAGCCAAGAACTAGCGGGAGGTCCAATCTCCTACGAGCAGTACTTC
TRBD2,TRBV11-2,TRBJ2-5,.,CASSLTTSGEEETQYF,TGTGCCAGCAGCTTAACGACTAGCGGGGAGGAAGAGACACAGTACTTC
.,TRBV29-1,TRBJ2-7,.,CSVVSDSSVEIHEQYF,TGCAGCGTGGTCTCCGACAGTTCCGTCGAGATCCACGAGCAGTACTTC
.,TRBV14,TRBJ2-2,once,CTSSSRNTGELFF,TGTACCAGCAGCTCAAGAAACACCGGGGAGCTGTTTTTT
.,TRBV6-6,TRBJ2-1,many,CASSYEVASSYNEQFF,TGTGCCAGCAGTTACGAAGTGGCGAGCTCCTACAATGAGCAGTTCTTC
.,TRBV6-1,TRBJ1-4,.,CASSRASNEKLSF,TGTGCCAGCAGTAGGGCATCAAATGAAAAACTGTCTTTT
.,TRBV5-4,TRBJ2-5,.,CASSLSVETQYF,TGTGCCAGCAGCTTGTCGGTGGAGACCCAGTACTTC
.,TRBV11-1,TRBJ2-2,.,CAISSSGINTGELFF,TGTGCCATCAGCTCTAGTGGGATAAACACCGGGGAGCTGTTTTTT
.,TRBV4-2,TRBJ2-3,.,CASSQTSGMADTQYF,TGTGCCAGCAGCCAGACTAGTGGGATGGCAGATACGCAGTATTTT
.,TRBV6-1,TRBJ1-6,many,CAILGWDSPLHF,TGCGCTATTTTGGGGTGGGATTCACCCCTCCACTTT
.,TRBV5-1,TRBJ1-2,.,CASSPDNNYGYTF,TGCGCCAGCAGCCCGGACAACAACTATGGCTACACCTTC
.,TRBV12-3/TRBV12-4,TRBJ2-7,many,CASSFRPYYEQYF,TGTGCCAGCAGTTTTCGGCCTTACTACGAGCAGTACTTC
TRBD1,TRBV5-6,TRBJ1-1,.,CVSSWGQFGTEAFF,TGTGTCAGCAGCTGGGGACAGTTTGGGACTGAAGCTTTCTTT
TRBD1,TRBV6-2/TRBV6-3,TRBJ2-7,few,CASKDLWTGDYEQYF,TGTGCCAGCAAAGACCTCTGGACAGGTGATTACGAGCAGTACTTC
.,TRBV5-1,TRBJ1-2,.,CASSLATGAANNGYTF,TGCGCCAGCAGCTTGGCCACGGGCGCCGCTAACAATGGCTACACCTTC
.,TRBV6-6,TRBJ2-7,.,CASSSQASYVQYF,TGTGCCAGCAGCTCCCAGGCCTCCTACGTGCAGTACTTC
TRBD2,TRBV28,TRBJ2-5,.,CASSLREAQYF,TGTGCCAGCAGTTTACGGGAGGCCCAGTACTTC
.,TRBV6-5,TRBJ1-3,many,CASSYSKGPNTIYF,TGTGCCAGCAGTTACTCGAAGGGGCCGAACACCATATATTTT
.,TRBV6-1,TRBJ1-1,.,CDSSERGEVSTEAFF,TGTGACAGCAGTGAAAGGGGGGAGGTTAGCACTGAAGCTTTCTTT
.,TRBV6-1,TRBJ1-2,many,CASSDQENYGYTF,TGTGCCAGCAGTGACCAGGAGAACTATGGCTACACCTTC
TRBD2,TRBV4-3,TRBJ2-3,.,CVSSPLGGGKADTQYF,TGCGTCAGCAGCCCCCTCGGGGGAGGGAAGGCTGATACGCAGTATTTT
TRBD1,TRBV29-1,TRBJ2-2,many,CSVGLTGINTGELFF,TGCAGCGTTGGCCTGACAGGGATTAACACCGGGGAGCTGTTTTTT
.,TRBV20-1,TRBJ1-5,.,CSARLRRNQPQHF,TGCAGTGCAAGACTCAGACGTAATCAGCCTCAGCATTTT
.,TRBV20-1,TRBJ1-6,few,CSARELGFGGRPRSSPLHF,TGCAGTGCTAGAGAGCTAGGATTCGGGGGGCGCCCCCGAAGTTCACCCCTCCACTTT
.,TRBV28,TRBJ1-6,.,CTSLGGDSPLHF,TGTACCAGCCTGGGTGGAGATTCACCCCTCCACTTT
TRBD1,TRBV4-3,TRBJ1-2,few,CASSNRGRWDGYTF,TGCGCCAGCAGCAACAGGGGGCGCTGGGATGGCTACACCTTC
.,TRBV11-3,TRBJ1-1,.,CASSLDSRVNTEAFF,TGTGCCAGTAGTTTAGACTCCAGGGTAAACACTGAAGCTTTCTTT
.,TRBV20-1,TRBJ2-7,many,CSARADRGLVYEQYF,TGCAGTGCTAGGGCGGATCGGGGGTTGGTCTACGAGCAGTACTTC
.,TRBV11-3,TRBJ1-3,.,CASSPARTTGNTIYF,TGTGCCAGCAGTCCAGCAAGGACCACAGGAAACACCATATATTTT
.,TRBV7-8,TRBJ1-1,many,CASSLAGPNTEAFF,TGTGCCAGCAGCTTAGCTGGGCCAAACACTGAAGCTTTCTTT
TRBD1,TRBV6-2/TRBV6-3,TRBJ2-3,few,CASSYPTGTGVGDTQYF,TGTGCCAGCAGTTACCCTACCGGAACAGGGGTGGGAGATACGCAGTATTTT
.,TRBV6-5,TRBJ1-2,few,CASSSAGYYGYTF,TGTGCCAGCAGTTCCGCAGGGTACTATGGCTACACCTTC
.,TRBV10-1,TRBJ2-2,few,CASGGIEAGELFF,TGCGCCAGCGGCGGGATCGAGGCCGGGGAGCTGTTTTTT
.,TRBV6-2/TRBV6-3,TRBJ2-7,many,CASRSDGSYEQYF,TGTGCCAGCAGATCAGACGGGTCCTACGAGCAGTACTTC
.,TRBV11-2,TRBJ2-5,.,CVSTQRWLETQYF,TGTGTCAGCACGCAGCGGTGGTTAGAGACCCAGTACTTC
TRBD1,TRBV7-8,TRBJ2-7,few,CASSQNRGTVEQYF,TGTGCCAGCAGCCAAAACAGGGGGACTGTCGAGCAGTACTTC
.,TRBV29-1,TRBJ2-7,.,CSVRPSMSLGEYF,TGCAGCGTGCGCCCTAGCATGTCGCTAGGGGAGTACTTC
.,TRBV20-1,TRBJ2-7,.,CNARRGENEQYF,TGCAATGCTAGGAGAGGGGAGAACGAGCAGTATTTC
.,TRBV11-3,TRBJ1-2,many,CASSTGALKRGYTF,TGTGCCAGCAGCACCGGGGCCCTCAAGCGCGGCTACACCTTC
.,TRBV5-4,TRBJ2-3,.,CANSPIADRTTDTQYF,TGTGCTAACAGCCCAATAGCGGATCGAACCACAGATACGCAGTATTTT
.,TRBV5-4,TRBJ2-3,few,CASKKGTSRRDRADTQYF,TGTGCCAGCAAAAAAGGAACTAGTCGTAGGGACCGGGCAGATACGCAGTATTTT
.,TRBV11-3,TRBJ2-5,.,CASSFTRGGTKENQYF,TGTGCCAGCAGCTTCACAAGGGGGGGGACAAAGGAGAACCAGTACTTC
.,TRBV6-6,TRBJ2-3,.,CASRWDGQSTDTQYF,TGTGCCAGCAGATGGGACGGACAAAGCACAGATACGCAGTATTTT
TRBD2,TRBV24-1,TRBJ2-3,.,CATSDRRRGGSTDTQYF,TGTGCCACCAGTGATAGAAGGCGCGGGGGGAGCACAGATACGCAGTATTTT
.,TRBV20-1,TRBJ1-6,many,CSALRLLNSPLHF,TGCAGTGCGTTGCGTCTCCTCAATTCACCCCTCCACTTT
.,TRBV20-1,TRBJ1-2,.,CRAAPGTTEGYTF,TGCCGTGCTGCCCCAGGGACTACTGAAGGCTACACCTTC
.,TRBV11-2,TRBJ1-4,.,CTSSLGPFGGEKLFF,TGTACCAGCAGCTTAGGTCCTTTCGGGGGTGAAAAACTGTTTTTT
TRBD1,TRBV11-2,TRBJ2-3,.,CASSFLAGGVRHYF,TGTGCCAGCAGCTTTCTAGCAGGGGGCGTTCGGCATTATTTT